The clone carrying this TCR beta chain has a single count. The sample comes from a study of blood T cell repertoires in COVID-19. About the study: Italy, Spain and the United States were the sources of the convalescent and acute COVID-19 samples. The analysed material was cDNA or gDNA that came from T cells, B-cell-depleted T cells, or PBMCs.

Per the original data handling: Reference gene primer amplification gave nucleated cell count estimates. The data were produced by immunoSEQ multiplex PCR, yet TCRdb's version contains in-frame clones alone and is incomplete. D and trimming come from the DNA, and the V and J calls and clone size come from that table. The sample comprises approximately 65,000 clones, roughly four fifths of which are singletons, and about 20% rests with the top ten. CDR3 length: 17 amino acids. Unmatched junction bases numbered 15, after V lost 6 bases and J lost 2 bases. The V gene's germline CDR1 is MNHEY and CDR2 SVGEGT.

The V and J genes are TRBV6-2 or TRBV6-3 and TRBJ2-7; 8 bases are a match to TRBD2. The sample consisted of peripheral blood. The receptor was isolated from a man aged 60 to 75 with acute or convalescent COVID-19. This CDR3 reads CASSPPLLAGSTYEQYF. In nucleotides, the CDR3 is TGTGCCAGCAGCCCACCCTTATTAGCGGGAAGCACCTACGAGCAGTACTTC.